The 26 T cell receptor beta chains below come from one sample, sequenced in a study of OX40 agonist ivuxolimab in advanced cancers. Using immunoSEQ multiplex PCR, the repertoire was profiled, and TCRdb retains in-frame clones only, with some absent. The sample lists around 53,000 clones; about nine tenths were seen once. Material: CD4+ or CD8+ T cells sorted from blood, obtained in a trial of the OX40 agonist ivuxolimab. The receptor source for this set is an adult with an advanced solid tumor such as melanoma, head and neck, liver or kidney cancer.

The chain recombines TRBV19 with TRBJ1-1; D is ambiguous. This CDR3 has 16 residues. From germline, CDR1 is LNHDA and CDR2 SQIVND (reference sequence). V lost 6 bases and J lost 1, with 18 bases in between. CDR3 protein: CASRFPSRGTNTEAFF. DNA for the CDR3: TGTGCCAGTAGATTCCCATCTCGGGGAACGAACACTGAAGCTTTCTTT.

This chain links TRBV9 with TRBJ1-4; D is possibly TRBD1 (5 bases). Germline CDR1 reads SGDLS; CDR2 reads YYNGEE. The germline V and J ends were trimmed by 3 bases and 5 bases, with 14 bases remaining between them. The CDR3 consists of 15 residues. The CDR3 bases are TGTGCCAGCAGCGCTTTTCCGGGGCCGAATGAAAAACTGTTTTTT. Its protein is CASSAFPGPNEKLFF.

The chain carries TRBV6-5 and TRBJ2-5; D is uncertain. This CDR3 has 14 amino acids. The V end lost 5 bases, the J end lost 5 bases, and 15 bases lay between the germline ends. Germline V gene data show CDR1 as MNHEY and CDR2 as SVGAGI. CDR3 residues: CASSPRATAETQYF. DNA for the CDR3: TGTGCCAGCAGTCCCCGGGCCACGGCGGAGACCCAGTACTTC.

V gene TRBV5-1 combines with J gene TRBJ2-7, with 8 bases that match TRBD1. Germline V gene sequence: CDR1 SGHRS, CDR2 YFSETQ. The CDR3 has 14 amino acids. V was clipped by 1 base and J by 7 bases; unmatched bases: 7. CDR3 nucleotide sequence: TGCGCCAGCAGCTTGTCCGGGACAGGTATTGAGCAGTACTTC. Encoded protein: CASSLSGTGIEQYF.

V and J are TRBV11-2 and TRBJ2-3; weak D call: TRBD1 (5 bases). The CDR3 contains 17 residues. V gave up 0 bases and J gave up 4 bases, with 17 bases separating them. Germline V gives CDR1 SGHAT, CDR2 FQNNGV. DNA of the CDR3: TGTGCCAGCAGCTTAGATGAGTGGCAGGGCGGTTCAGATACGCAGTATTTT. It specifies CASSLDEWQGGSDTQYF.

The rearrangement uses TRBV5-4 and TRBJ1-1; 9 bases are shared with TRBD1. The CDR3 consists of 13 residues. Losses at the gene ends were 5 bases for V and 11 bases for J; bases not matched to a gene: 10. CDR1 and CDR2 from the germline V gene are SGHNT and YYREEE (reference sequence). The DNA for the CDR3 is TGTGCCAGCAGTTCAGGAACAGGGGGCCGGGCTTTCTTT. It encodes CASSSGTGGRAFF.

The gene calls are TRBV9 and TRBJ2-5; TRBD2 matches 10 bases. Germline V gene data show CDR1 as SGDLS and CDR2 as YYNGEE. J gave up 4 bases and V 0 bases, and 6 bases lay outside the gene matches. The CDR3 runs to 16 residues. The CDR3 DNA follows: TGTGCCAGCAGCGTAGGCACTAGCGGGACGAGAGAGACCCAGTACTTC. This translates into CASSVGTSGTRETQYF.

The rearrangement uses TRBV7-9 and TRBJ1-1; D remains unclear. Trimming stripped 7 bases from V and 0 bases from J, with 9 bases between. Looked up from germline, CDR1 is SEHNR and CDR2 is FQNEAQ (reference sequence). This CDR3 is built from 13 residues. The CDR3 DNA sequence: TGTGCCAGCACCCGGGGTTTGAACACTGAAGCTTTCTTT. Protein sequence: CASTRGLNTEAFF.

V and J are TRBV18 and TRBJ2-1; D not resolved. Trimming left V 2 bases short and J 2 bases short, with 10 bases between. CDR1 and CDR2 (germline): KGHSH, LQKENI. The CDR3 contains 15 residues. CDR3 bases: TGTGCCAGCTCACCATCTCGCGGAGCCTACAATGAGCAGTTCTTC. Amino acid sequence: CASSPSRGAYNEQFF. Combining the CDR3 with reference TRBV18 and TRBJ2-1 gives the whole variable domain NAGVMQNPRHLVRRRGQEARLRCSPMKGHSHVYWYRQLPEEGLKFMVYLQKENIIDESGMPKERFSAEFPKEGPSILRIQQVVRGDSAAYFCASSPSRGAYNEQFFGPGTRLTVL.

The chain carries TRBV15 and TRBJ2-7; TRBD2 matches 10 bases. CDR1 and CDR2 (germline): LNHNV, YYDKDF (reference sequence). V dropped 0 bases and J dropped 6; count of bases not matched to a gene: 5. This CDR3 is built from 15 residues. CDR3 coding DNA: TGTGCCACCAGCAGAGACCCCAGCGGGAGGGCCGAGCAGTACTTC. It translates to CATSRDPSGRAEQYF.

The chain has TRBV25-1 and TRBJ2-7; TRBD2 aligns across 8 bases. Germline-derived CDR1 and CDR2 are MGHDK and SYGVNS. The ends lost 6 bases at V and 7 bases at J; junction bases unmatched: 11. This CDR3 is built from 14 residues. CDR3 protein: CASSLSAGGLEQYF. CDR3 DNA sequence: TGTGCCAGCAGCCTGTCGGCGGGAGGCTTAGAGCAGTACTTC.

This clone appeared a single time. Here the CDR3 DNA reads TGCGCCAGCAGCTGGTCCGGGACAGGGAATCAGCCCCAGCATTTT. As protein: CASSWSGTGNQPQHF. V gene TRBV5-1 combines with J gene TRBJ1-5; 9 bases are a match to TRBD1. Germline V gives CDR1 SGHRS, CDR2 YFSETQ. Trimming took 3 bases from V and 4 from J; bases not matched to a gene: 5. This CDR3 is built from 15 residues.

The J gene is TRBJ1-1, the V gene TRBV28; maybe TRBD1 (5 bases). Looked up from germline, CDR1 is MDHEN and CDR2 is SYDVKM. The CDR3 spans 15 residues. V shed 6 bases and J shed 5 bases, with 19 bases lying between them. As DNA, the CDR3 is TGTGCCAGCAGGGTTGGGGGGTCAACCGGGACTGAAGCTTTCTTT. Amino acids: CASRVGGSTGTEAFF. Combining the CDR3 with reference TRBV28 and TRBJ1-1 gives the whole variable domain DVKVTQSSRYLVKRTGEKVFLECVQDMDHENMFWYRQDPGLGLRLIYFSYDVKMKEKGDIPEGYSVSREKKERFSLILESASTNQTSMYLCASRVGGSTGTEAFFGQGTRLTVV.

The rearrangement joins TRBV13 to TRBJ2-3, with TRBD1 matching over 7 bases. The junction had 6 bases not matched to a gene; V was cut back by 3 bases and J by 3 bases. Germline CDR1 is PRHDT and CDR2 is FYEKMQ (reference sequence). This CDR3 has 15 amino acids. The CDR3 DNA is TGTGCCAGCAGCTTCCGGACAGGCGAAACAGATACGCAGTATTTT. Protein product: CASSFRTGETDTQYF.

The chain has TRBV5-1 and TRBJ2-7; D is perhaps TRBD1 (5 bases). V was pared by 3 bases and J by 1 base, with 11 bases between. The germline gives CDR1 SGHRS, CDR2 YFSETQ. The CDR3 is 14 amino acids. CDR3 sequence reads: CASSSRQGSYEQYF. The DNA for the CDR3 is TGCGCCAGCAGCTCCCGGCAGGGATCCTACGAGCAGTACTTC.

V gene TRBV18 combines with J gene TRBJ2-1; no firm D call. V gave up 0 bases and J gave up 5 bases, with 11 bases separating them. This CDR3 spans 15 amino acids. The germline V gene has CDR1 KGHSH and CDR2 LQKENI. The CDR3 nucleotides read TGTGCCAGCTCACCACCGAGCGAGCCAGACAATGAGCAGTTCTTC. Translation: CASSPPSEPDNEQFF.

Only one count was recorded for this clone. The chain employs TRBV4-1 and TRBJ1-2; tentative D call: TRBD1 (6 bases). Germline CDR1 is MGHRA and CDR2 is YSYEKL. Trimming took 1 base from V and 8 from J, leaving 17 bases between them. The CDR3 loop spans 15 amino acids. The CDR3 here is CASSQGIRGSGGYTF. In DNA form, the CDR3 reads TGCGCCAGCAGCCAAGGGATCAGGGGATCTGGCGGCTACACCTTC.

The rearrangement links TRBV27 to TRBJ2-1, with D perhaps matching TRBD1 (6 bases). The germline V gene has CDR1 MNHEY and CDR2 SMNVEV (reference sequence). The V end lost 7 bases, the J end lost 0 bases, and 13 bases lay between the germline ends. CDR3 length: 15 amino acids. The CDR3 DNA reads as TGTGCCAGCAATCAGGGGTCCCCCTCCTACAATGAGCAGTTCTTC. Translated, it gives CASNQGSPSYNEQFF.

The chain combines TRBV5-1 with TRBJ2-7; D may be TRBD1 or TRBD2 (5 bases each). The CDR3 totals 14 residues. The V end lost 1 base, the J end lost 4 bases, and 12 bases lay between the germline ends. The germline CDR1 and CDR2 sequences are SGHRS and YFSETQ. This chain's CDR3 is CASSLNRGGYEQYF. DNA for the CDR3: TGCGCCAGCAGCTTGAACCGGGGCGGGTACGAGCAGTACTTC.

The gene calls are TRBV5-1 and TRBJ2-5; possibly TRBD1 or TRBD2 for D (5 bases each). The germline V gene encodes CDR1 SGHRS and CDR2 YFSETQ. V shed 4 bases and J shed 0 bases, with 13 bases lying between them. This CDR3 is built from 15 residues. The CDR3 region is CASSLIGTNQETQYF. Written as DNA, the CDR3 is TGCGCCAGCAGCCTGATCGGGACCAACCAAGAGACCCAGTACTTC.

As to this clone: The junction and the germline gene differ at one end; a read error may be behind it. The chain has TRBV7-7 and TRBJ2-2, with 13 nucleotides matching TRBD2. CDR1 and CDR2 (germline): SSHAT, FNYEAQ (reference sequence). CDR3 length equals 17 residues. The CDR3 sequence: CASSLAGLAGYTGELFF. DNA for the CDR3: TGTGCTAGCAGCTTAGCGGGACTAGCGGGATACACCGGGGAGCTGTTTTTT.

CDR3 region: CASSRQGAGEQFF. CDR3 sequence (DNA): TGTGCCAGCAGTAGACAGGGGGCTGGAGAGCAGTTCTTC. The chain combines TRBV11-2 with TRBJ2-1, with 10 bases identical to TRBD1. Per the germline V gene, CDR1 is SGHAT and CDR2 is FQNNGV. The CDR3 is 13 amino acids. V shed 6 bases, J shed 10 bases, and the junction held 6 bases outside the gene matches.

This clone was observed once. The chain carries TRBV6-1 and TRBJ2-7, with 12 bases fitting TRBD2. Looked up from germline, CDR1 is MNHNS and CDR2 is SASEGT. J gave up 3 bases and V 4 bases, and 7 bases lay outside the gene matches. The CDR3 is made up of 16 amino acids. CDR3 bases: TGTGCCAGCAGTGCAACTAGCGGGAGGTTAAGCTACGAGCAGTACTTC. Residues: CASSATSGRLSYEQYF.

This clone has just one count. The rearrangement uses TRBV7-3 and TRBJ2-1; 7 nucleotides align to TRBD1. The CDR3 covers 14 residues. The junction had 4 bases not matched to a gene; V was cut back by 3 bases and J by 5 bases. Germline V lookup: CDR1 SGHTA, CDR2 FQGTGA. The CDR3 DNA sequence: TGTGCCAGCAGCTTCGGGACAGCCAACAATGAGCAGTTCTTC. Its translation: CASSFGTANNEQFF.

The gene calls are TRBV6-5 and TRBJ1-4; 9 bases are shared with TRBD1. The CDR3 covers 15 residues. The germline V gene has CDR1 MNHEY and CDR2 SVGAGI. The V gene end was trimmed by 2 bases and the J gene end by 9 bases; junction bases not matched to a gene: 7. The CDR3 coding sequence is TGTGCCAGCAGTTACGTACAGGGGGCCGGGAAAAAACTGTTTTTT. Residues: CASSYVQGAGKKLFF.

Note on this clone: The sample has other DNA sequences that encode this CDR3 too. The CDR3 reads CASSVGTSTDTQYF. The DNA for the CDR3 is TGTGCCAGCAGCGTAGGAACTAGCACAGATACGCAGTATTTT. The chain has TRBV9 and TRBJ2-3; D gene uncertain. Germline V gene data show CDR1 as SGDLS and CDR2 as YYNGEE. This CDR3 is 14 amino acids long. V was cut by 0 bases and J by 0 bases, with 5 bases left in between.